Each of the 6 T cell receptor beta chains below was sequenced from the same sample in a study of blood T cells in healthy people across ages (dated by TCRdb to between 2014 and 2016). Library preparation used 5' RACE. Data came from an Illumina HiSeq 2500. A second PCR of about 6 to 11 cycles was performed with a sample-barcoded 5' primer and a J-beta primer mix. TCRdb itself trimmed the public reads at Q25 with fastp, ran MiXCR and retained productive beta chains. Every distinct CDR3 protein forms one entry, paired with its most common genes and DNA. This sample has 1.5 million to 2 million distinct CDR3 sequences in its table, and roughly 30% of those were observed once. Roughly 8% of the sample goes to the ten largest clones. Sequenced: blood. The receptors come from a woman aged 30 to 39 in good health.

The chain employs TRBV4-1 and TRBJ2-3, with D unclear. Germline CDR1 is MGHRA and CDR2 is YSYEKL. The CDR3 runs to 13 residues. V was shortened by 1 base and J by 5 bases, with 7 bases between the two germline ends. The CDR3 bases are TGCGCCAGCAGCCAAGGGTTTGAAGATACGCAGTATTTT. This sequence encodes CASSQGFEDTQYF.

This clonotype was picked up a small number of times. A read error may produce the germline difference seen at one junction end. The chain uses TRBV6-5 and TRBJ2-1; D unclear. TRBJ2-7 explains the end of the DNA better; the J call may be wrong. Germline V gives CDR1 MNHEY, CDR2 SVGAGI. The CDR3 has 16 amino acids. The DNA for the CDR3 is TGTGCCAGCGGTTACACGCGGAACGGCCCCTACAATGAGCAGTACTTC. Its protein product is CASGYTRNGPYNEQYF.

V is TRBV28 and J is TRBJ1-4; no reliable D call. V was clipped by 6 bases and J by 4 bases, with 12 bases between them. The CDR3 is made up of 14 amino acids. Germline V lookup: CDR1 MDHEN, CDR2 SYDVKM. In nucleotides, the CDR3 is TGTGCCAGCAGCGCAGACGGAAATAATGAAAAACTGTTTTTT. Translation: CASSADGNNEKLFF.

About this clonotype itself: As the CDR3 is not closed by the conserved phenylalanine or tryptophan, this likely results from a read error. The gene calls are TRBV24-1 and TRBJ1-2; unclear D gene. V lost 2 bases, J lost 0 bases, and 15 bases lay in between. CDR1 and CDR2 from the germline V gene are KGHDR and SFDVKD. This CDR3 contains 17 residues. This chain's CDR3 is CATSDSAAGRANYGYTY. The CDR3 bases are TGTGCCACCAGTGATTCGGCAGCCGGGAGGGCTAACTATGGCTACACCTAC.

This clonotype turned up a few times. The chain recombines TRBV18 with TRBJ2-5; 15 bases line up with TRBD2. The germline V gene encodes CDR1 KGHSH and CDR2 LQKENI. Trimming took 9 bases from V and 4 from J; bases not matched to a gene: 3. The CDR3 runs 14 residues. CDR3 DNA sequence: TGTGCCAGTACGGGACTAGCGGGAGGAGAGACCCAGTACTTC. Translating gives CASTGLAGGETQYF.

This clonotype was counted a few times. This chain uses TRBV6-1 with TRBJ2-1, with 8 bases lining up with TRBD2. This CDR3 region has 17 residues. With V trimmed by 2 bases and J by 5 bases, 11 bases remained unmatched. Germline values: CDR1 MNHNS, CDR2 SASEGT. The CDR3 spells CASSETLSGSWNNEQFF. In nucleotides, the CDR3 is TGTGCCAGCAGTGAAACGCTGAGCGGGAGTTGGAACAATGAGCAGTTCTTC.